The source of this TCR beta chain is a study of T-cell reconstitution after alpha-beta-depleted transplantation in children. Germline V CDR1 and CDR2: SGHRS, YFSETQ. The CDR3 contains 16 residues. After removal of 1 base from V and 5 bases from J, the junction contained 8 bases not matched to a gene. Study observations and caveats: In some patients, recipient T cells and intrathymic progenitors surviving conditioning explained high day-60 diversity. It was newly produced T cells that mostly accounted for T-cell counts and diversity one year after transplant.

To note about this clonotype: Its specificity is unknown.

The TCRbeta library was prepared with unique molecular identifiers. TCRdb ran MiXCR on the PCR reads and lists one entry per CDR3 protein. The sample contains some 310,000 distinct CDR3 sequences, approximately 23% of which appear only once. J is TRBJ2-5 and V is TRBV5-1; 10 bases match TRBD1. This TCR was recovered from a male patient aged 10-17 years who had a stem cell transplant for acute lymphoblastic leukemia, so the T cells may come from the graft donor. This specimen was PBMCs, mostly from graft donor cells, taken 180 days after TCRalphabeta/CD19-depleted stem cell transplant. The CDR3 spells CASSLWGTGDGETQYF. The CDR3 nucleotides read TGCGCCAGCAGCTTGTGGGGGACAGGGGATGGGGAGACCCAGTACTTC.